This TCR beta chain was captured in a study of blood T cell repertoires in COVID-19. The sample holds one count of this clone. The same CDR3 is also encoded by other DNA sequences in this sample. The repertoire was sequenced with immunoSEQ multiplex PCR; TCRdb's copy has only in-frame clones and lacks some. Of 200,000 or so clones listed, approximately 80% are singletons. Between the trimmed V and J ends, which lost 1 base and 0 bases, there was a span of 8 bases. This CDR3 contains 15 residues. CDR1 and CDR2 from the germline V gene are SGHRS and YFSETQ. Seattle-derived patients entered the study during active infection and were followed longitudinally.

The chain combines TRBV5-1 with TRBJ1-5, with D perhaps matching TRBD1 (6 bases). The origin of this receptor is a woman aged 80 or over with COVID-19, enrolled during active disease. The sequencing sample was made of peripheral blood. CDR3 nucleotides: TGCGCCAGCAGCTTGACAGGGAATAGCAATCAGCCCCAGCATTTT. Amino acids: CASSLTGNSNQPQHF. Full variable domain (missing parts from reference TRBV5-1 and TRBJ1-5): KAGVTQTPRYLIKTRGQQVTLSCSPISGHRSVSWYQQTPGQGLQFLFEYFSETQRNKGNFPGRFSGRQFSNSRSEMNVSTLELGDSALYLCASSLTGNSNQPQHFGDGTRLSIL.